The 22 T cell receptor beta chains listed next were all sequenced from one sample in a study of tissue T cells after allogeneic stem cell transplantation (dated by TCRdb to about 2022). The library was obtained by the immunoSEQ multiplex PCR assay. TCRdb obtained this table from immuneACCESS and retained in-frame rearrangements with V and J assigned. These tables miss some clones; where compared with another copy, unresolved V genes account for less than half of the shortfall, and the remainder is unexplained. The sample contains around 1,000 clones, around 50% of them found a single time. Roughly 17% of the sample is in the top ten clones. The time point label, read with the paper, signifies: mouse harvest day 7 after allogeneic transplant. Mouse grafts combined 10^7 T-cell-depleted bone marrow cells with 10^6 splenic CD5+ T cells, given via tail vein injection. The sample was liver tissue. All receptors come from a female BALB/c mouse given C57BL/6 T cells with graft-versus-host disease after an allogeneic hematopoietic cell transplant.

About this clone: Gene labels here are mouse ones. The read ends 1 residue shy of where the CDR3 ends; the end is completed using the germline J gene. The chain is built from TRBV5 and TRBJ1-4; 7 bases fit TRBD1. Germline V gene sequence: CDR1 LGHNA, CDR2 YNLKQL (reference sequence). V was clipped by 4 bases and J by 0 bases; unmatched bases: 5. The CDR3 extends over 16 amino acids. The CDR3 sequence is CASSPFGTVSNERLFF. CDR3 DNA (partial): TGTGCCAGCAGCCCCTTCGGGACAGTTTCCAACGAAAGATTATTT.

With respect to this clone: Any gene name here is a mouse gene name. Sequencing ends 1 residue short of the CDR3 end; the germline J gene provides the rest. This sequence joins TRBV26 and TRBJ2-5, with 7 bases matching TRBD2. There are 13 residues in the CDR3. In germline, CDR1 is KGHPV, CDR2 FQNQEV (reference sequence). The trim removed 2 bases at V and 5 bases at J, leaving 1 base unmatched. The CDR3 region is CASSLVGGDTQYF. CDR3 DNA (partial): TGTGCCAGCAGTCTGGTGGGGGGAGACACCCAGTAC.

As to this clone: The genes and germline here are from mouse. The CDR3 extends 1 residue past the end of the read, so its final part is completed from the germline J gene. The chain is built from TRBV13-1 and TRBJ2-7; 9 nucleotides match TRBD2. V lost 1 base to trimming and J lost 4 bases; unmatched junction nucleotides: 3. CDR1 NSHNY and CDR2 SYGAGN come from the germline V gene. The CDR3 is 14 residues long. The covered CDR3 bases are TGTGCCAGCAGTGATTCCACTGGGGGGTATGAACAGTAC. This gives the protein CASSDSTGGYEQY. The full CDR3 is CASSDSTGGYEQYF.

About this clone: The gene symbols are mouse symbols. The CDR3 goes on 1 residue after the read ends, and that part is filled in from the germline J gene. The rearrangement uses TRBV13-2 and TRBJ2-4; 10 nucleotides match TRBD2. Germline CDR1 NNHNN, CDR2 SYGAGS (reference sequence). With 2 bases clipped from V and 0 bases from J, the junction kept 3 bases outside the gene matches. The CDR3 is 16 residues long. The CDR3 DNA, read in part, is TGTGCCAGCGGTGAGGGGACTGGGGCTAGTCAAAACACCTTGTAC. Translating it yields CASGEGTGASQNTLY. The complete CDR3 sequence is CASGEGTGASQNTLYF.

Comments on this clone: Here the gene names and germline are mouse. The CDR3 end lies 1 residue beyond the end of the read and is filled in from the germline J gene. This chain links TRBV12-1 with TRBJ2-5, with 9 bases lining up with TRBD1. Germline CDR1 and CDR2: SGHSN and HYEKVE. Germline trimming cut 4 bases from V and 3 bases from J; bases unmatched to any gene: 7. The CDR3 sequence is 15 residues long. The CDR3: CASSHRQGGQDTQYF. Partial CDR3 DNA: TGTGCCAGCTCGCATCGACAGGGGGGTCAAGACACCCAGTAC.

This clone occurred a few times. Each gene name is a mouse one. Read sequence stops 1 residue before the CDR3 end, and the germline J gene provides the missing end. The chain uses TRBV13-2 and TRBJ2-4; D is uncertain. The CDR3 runs to 13 residues. Germline CDR1 NNHNN, CDR2 SYGAGS (reference sequence). Trimming cost V 2 bases and J 0 bases, with 4 bases left between them. The covered CDR3 bases are TGTGCCAGCGGTGACAGGAGTCAAAACACCTTGTAC. Protein sequence: CASGDRSQNTLY. The CDR3, in full, reads CASGDRSQNTLYF.

As concerns this clone: These gene names are mouse names. The read falls 1 residue short of the CDR3 end, and the missing part is taken from the germline J gene. The rearrangement joins TRBV16 to TRBJ1-5; TRBD1 agrees at 11 bases. The V gene end was trimmed by 1 base and the J gene end by 8 bases; junction bases not matched to a gene: 5. The CDR3 sequence is 15 residues long. Germline V gene data show CDR1 as SGHSA and CDR2 as FRNQAP. Partial CDR3 DNA: TGTGCAAGCAGCTTAGTGGCGGACAGGGGGCGAGCTCCGCTT. Protein product: CASSLVADRGRAPL. The full CDR3 protein reads CASSLVADRGRAPLF.

A remark on this clone: Gene names are mouse gene names. Coverage ceases 1 residue before the CDR3 finishes, and the germline J gene fills in the end. The chain recombines TRBV16 with TRBJ1-1; 7 bases are a match to TRBD1. The CDR3 sequence is 14 residues long. Germline assignment: CDR1 SGHSA and CDR2 FRNQAP. With 5 bases clipped from V and 1 base from J, the junction kept 4 bases outside the gene matches. The CDR3: CASSLWDRNTEVFF. The sequenced CDR3 bases are TGTGCAAGCAGCCTATGGGACAGAAACACAGAAGTCTTC.

As to this clone: Germline and genes: mouse. The CDR3 end falls 1 residue outside the read, so it is completed with the germline J gene. V usage is TRBV19 and J usage is TRBJ1-6, with D possibly being TRBD1 (6 bases). TRBJ1-6 qualifies as an ORF whose function is uncertain. Trimming left V 2 bases short and J 10 bases short, with 16 bases between. This CDR3 comprises 15 residues. CDR1 is FNHDT, CDR2 SITEND, per germline (reference sequence). This CDR3 is CASSIGRGRGSPLYF. Incomplete CDR3 DNA: TGTGCCAGCAGTATCGGCAGGGGACGAGGGTCGCCCCTCTAC.

A note on this clone: Germline and genes here are mouse. Sequencing ends 1 residue short of the CDR3 end; the germline J gene provides the rest. V gene TRBV26 combines with J gene TRBJ1-5; D unclear. Germline assignment: CDR1 KGHPV and CDR2 FQNQEV (reference sequence). The CDR3 runs 12 residues. V was clipped by 4 bases and J by 1 base, with 2 bases between them. The CDR3 sequence: CASSRNNQAPLF. Incomplete CDR3 DNA: TGTGCCAGCAGTCGAAACAACCAGGCTCCGCTT.

This clone was counted only a few times. All gene names here are mouse names. Sequencing ends 1 residue short of the CDR3 end; the germline J gene provides the rest. The chain employs TRBV16 and TRBJ2-7; D remains unclear. Trimming removed 0 bases from V and 3 bases from J, with 3 bases in between. The germline V gene encodes CDR1 SGHSA and CDR2 FRNQAP. The CDR3 extends over 12 amino acids. The CDR3 protein is CASSLDSYEQYF. The CDR3 bases that were read are TGTGCAAGCAGCTTAGACAGCTATGAACAGTAC.

This clone turned up a few times. Each gene name is a mouse one. The sequenced part of the CDR3 DNA is TGTGCCAGCAGCCCCCCGGGACAGAACACAGAAGTCTTC. Translating gives CASSPPGQNTEVF. The whole CDR3 is CASSPPGQNTEVFF. This chain joins TRBV5 and TRBJ1-1; TRBD1 might be the D (5 bases). The CDR3 end is not reached by the read, which stops 1 residue before it; the germline J gene fills it in. V was clipped by 4 bases and J by 0 bases, with 9 bases between them. The length of the CDR3 is 14 residues. Germline V lookup: CDR1 LGHNA, CDR2 YNLKQL (reference sequence).

As concerns this clone: Gene names and germline refer to mouse. The CDR3 goes on 1 residue after the read ends, and that part is filled in from the germline J gene. The rearrangement uses TRBV1 and TRBJ2-4; a possible D gene is TRBD2 (6 bases). The CDR3 length is 15 residues. The germline V and J ends were trimmed by 0 bases and 1 base, with 8 bases remaining between them. Germline V lookup: CDR1 NSQYPW, CDR2 LRSPGD (reference sequence). The CDR3 spells CTCSADLGGQNTLYF. CDR3 DNA, as far as it was read: TGCACCTGCAGTGCAGATTTGGGGGGTCAAAACACCTTGTAC. Complete variable domain (other parts from reference TRBV1 and TRBJ2-4): VTLLEQNPRWRLVPRGQAVNLRCILKNSQYPWMSWYQQDLQKQLQWLFTLRSPGDKEVKSLPGADYLATRVTDTELRLQVANMSQGRTLYCTCSADLGGQNTLYFGAGTRLSVL.

This clone turned up a few times. Each gene name is a mouse one. The CDR3 end lies 1 residue beyond the end of the read and is filled in from the germline J gene. V usage is TRBV16 and J usage is TRBJ2-5, with 7 positions matching TRBD2. J was trimmed by 0 bases and V by 5 bases; bases with no gene match: 8. CDR3 size: 16 residues. Germline lookup yields CDR1 SGHSA and CDR2 FRNQAP. CDR3: CASSARLGPNQDTQYF. The CDR3 bases that were read are TGTGCAAGCAGCGCCCGACTGGGCCCTAACCAAGACACCCAGTAC.

Remarks on this clone: A junction boundary mismatches the germline segment, possibly from a read error. Gene names are the mouse ones. The sequenced part of the CDR3 DNA is TGTGCCAGCAGTTTCACTGGGGGTAATCAAAGCACCTTGTAC. Amino acid sequence: CASSFTGGNQSTLY. The full CDR3 protein is CASSFTGGNQSTLYF. V usage is TRBV15 and J usage is TRBJ2-4; TRBD2 aligns across 8 bases. The observed sequence ends 1 residue before the CDR3 terminus, with the missing tail filled in from the germline J gene. The germline gives CDR1 SGHND, CDR2 FRSKSL. The CDR3 has 15 residues.

This clone was recorded a few times. The gene names here belong to mouse. The observed sequence ends 1 residue before the CDR3 terminus, with the missing tail filled in from the germline J gene. The J gene is TRBJ2-1, the V gene TRBV4, with TRBD1 as a possible D gene (5 bases). The length of the CDR3 is 14 residues. V lost 3 bases to trimming and J lost 3 bases, with 9 bases between them. CDR1 LGHDT and CDR2 YNNKQL come from the germline V gene (reference sequence). This CDR3 reads CASSYRVLYAEQFF. The CDR3 bases that were read are TGTGCCAGCAGCTACAGGGTTCTCTATGCTGAGCAGTTC.

Concerning this clone itself: Here the gene names and germline are mouse. The read ends 1 residue before the CDR3 terminus; that terminus is restored from the germline J gene. This chain connects TRBV26 to TRBJ2-7; D ambiguous. V shed 4 bases and J shed 4 bases, with 2 bases lying between them. The CDR3 spans 10 residues. Per the germline V gene, CDR1 is KGHPV and CDR2 is FQNQEV (reference sequence). The DNA read from the CDR3 is TGTGCCAGCAGTCCTTATGAACAGTAC. Its translation: CASSPYEQY. The complete CDR3 reads CASSPYEQYF.

Comments on this clone: The genes are named according to mouse. The read is 1 residue too short to cover the CDR3 end, so that end is filled in from the germline J gene. Different DNA sequences within this sample yield the same CDR3. This sequence joins TRBV23 and TRBJ1-3. Looked up from germline, CDR1 is KGHTA and CDR2 is FQNQQP. This CDR3 spans 14 amino acids. CDR3 DNA, as far as it was read: TGCTCCAGCAGTCCCTATAACTCTGGAAATACGCTCTAT. Its translation: CSSSPYNSGNTLY. The whole CDR3 region reads CSSSPYNSGNTLYF.

Details on this clone: Gene and germline names: mouse. The CDR3 extends 1 residue past the end of the read, so its final part is completed from the germline J gene. The V call is TRBV23, the J call TRBJ1-2. Germline loops: CDR1 KGHTA, CDR2 FQNQQP. This CDR3 is built from 15 residues. Incomplete CDR3 DNA: TGCTCCAGCAGTCAATCAGGGGGGCGCTTCTCCGACTACACC. It yields the protein CSSSQSGGRFSDYT. The complete CDR3 sequence is CSSSQSGGRFSDYTF.

This clone showed up just a few times. The gene names given are mouse names. Read sequence stops 1 residue before the CDR3 end, and the germline J gene provides the missing end. The chain has TRBV26 and TRBJ2-1; 9 bases fit TRBD2. There are 16 residues in the CDR3. J lost 0 bases, V lost 3 bases, and 3 bases had no gene match. Germline CDR1 KGHPV, CDR2 FQNQEV (reference sequence). The CDR3: CASSLWGGYNYAEQFF. The sequenced CDR3 bases are TGTGCCAGCAGTCTCTGGGGGGGATATAACTATGCTGAGCAGTTC. Supplemented by reference TRBV26 and TRBJ2-1, the full variable domain reads NSKVIQTPRYLVKGQGQKAKMRCIPEKGHPVVFWYQQNKNNEFKFLINFQNQEVLQQIDMTEKRFSAECPSNSPCSLEIQSSEAGDSALYLCASSLWGGYNYAEQFFGPGTRLTVL.

Concerning this clone: Gene names are mouse gene names. The CDR3 extends 1 residue past the end of the read, so its final part is completed from the germline J gene. This chain links TRBV16 with TRBJ1-6; a weak D match, TRBD1 (5 bases). TRBJ1-6 belongs to the ORF category, with a function that is uncertain. V was cut by 4 bases and J by 7 bases, with 11 bases left in between. The germline CDR1 and CDR2 sequences are SGHSA and FRNQAP. The CDR3 has 14 residues. CDR3 loop: CASSSGQKNSPLYF. The part of the CDR3 DNA that was read is TGTGCAAGCAGCTCCGGACAAAAGAATTCGCCCCTCTAC.

Regarding this clone: Mouse gene names and germline throughout. The read comes to an end 1 residue before the CDR3 does, leaving the germline J gene to fill in the end. The rearrangement links TRBV26 to TRBJ2-5; no clear D gene. The germline V gene has CDR1 KGHPV and CDR2 FQNQEV (reference sequence). This CDR3 comprises 14 residues. Trimming took 4 bases from V and 0 from J, leaving 8 bases between them. CDR3 loop: CASSPTLNQDTQYF. The sequenced CDR3 bases are TGTGCCAGCAGTCCGACACTTAACCAAGACACCCAGTAC.